A selection of T cell receptor beta chains follows, all from one sample in a study of cytomegalovirus exposure and HLA in healthy donors. TCRdb keeps only in-frame clones here, not all; method: immunoSEQ multiplex PCR. The data show 120,000 to 150,000 clones, 80% seen once. Sequences were obtained from PBMCs. Receptor source: a female donor in good health and CMV-seronegative. CDR3s include the opening cysteine and the closing phenylalanine or tryptophan. D genes are given only for firm matches. Rows may omit the clone size; those that give it use once, few, many or a size class.

TRBJ2-5 TRBV7-6 TRBD2 14 - CASSEGLAVETQYF TGTGCCAGCAGCGAGGGACTAGCAGTGGAGACCCAGTACTTC
TRBJ2-7 TRBV10-3 TRBD2 14 - CAISTGGLSYEQYF TGTGCCATCAGCACGGGAGGGCTTTCCTACGAGCAGTACTTC
TRBJ1-1 TRBV2 - 15 - CASSVGVGVNTEAFF TGTGCCAGCAGTGTGGGAGTCGGGGTGAACACTGAAGCTTTCTTT
TRBJ2-6 TRBV7-9 TRBD1 17 - CASSSGQGFSGANVLTF TGTGCCAGCAGCTCAGGACAGGGCTTCTCTGGGGCCAACGTCCTGACTTTC
TRBJ1-5 TRBV6-6 - 14 - CASSVVPGNQPQHF TGTGCCAGCAGTGTAGTCCCGGGGAATCAGCCCCAGCATTTT
TRBJ2-2 TRBV28 - 18 - CASSLWGMGSANTGELFF TGTGCCAGCAGTTTATGGGGGATGGGGAGCGCGAACACCGGGGAGCTGTTTTTT
TRBJ2-7 TRBV29-1 - 12 - CSVEDGTYEQYF TGCAGCGTTGAGGACGGGACCTACGAGCAGTACTTC
TRBJ1-5 TRBV28 - 15 - CASSFLRARNQPQHF TGTGCCAGCAGTTTCCTCAGGGCGCGCAATCAGCCCCAGCATTTT
TRBJ2-1 TRBV29-1 - 12 - CSAPSRGNEQFF TGCAGCGCCCCCTCCAGGGGCAATGAGCAGTTCTTC
TRBJ2-2 TRBV2 TRBD2 15 once CAGTSGSSNTGELFF TGTGCCGGAACTAGCGGGAGTTCGAACACCGGGGAGCTGTTTTTT
TRBJ1-5 TRBV28 - 16 once CASSSPRAGGNQPQHF TGTGCCAGCAGTTCCCCCAGGGCCGGCGGCAATCAGCCCCAGCATTTT
TRBJ2-7 TRBV30 TRBD1 11 once CAWGQGYEQYF TGTGCCTGGGGACAGGGTTACGAGCAGTACTTC
TRBJ2-5 TRBV18 TRBD2 14 - CASSPSGNQETQYF TGTGCCAGCTCACCTAGCGGGAACCAAGAGACCCAGTACTTC
TRBJ1-5 TRBV4-1 TRBD1 19 - CASSQGLRQGPLGNQPQHF TGCGCCAGCAGCCAAGGCTTGAGACAGGGGCCACTTGGCAATCAGCCCCAGCATTTT
TRBJ2-1 TRBV4-1 - 15 - CASSQDGSSYNEQFF TGCGCCAGCAGCCAAGATGGCAGCTCCTACAATGAGCAGTTCTTC
TRBJ1-1 TRBV7-9 - 16 - CASITSWGGVNTEAFF TGTGCCAGCATCACAAGCTGGGGGGGGGTGAACACTGAAGCTTTCTTT
TRBJ1-1 TRBV27 TRBD1 15 - CASSRQGMVSGEAFF TGTGCCAGCAGCCGACAGGGGATGGTATCGGGTGAAGCTTTCTTT
TRBJ2-5 TRBV13 - 14 - CASSSRTIKETQYF TGTGCCAGCAGCTCTCGGACAATAAAAGAGACCCAGTACTTC
TRBJ1-5 TRBV7-9 - 12 - CASSLGVQPQHF TGTGCCAGCAGCTTAGGCGTTCAGCCCCAGCATTTT
TRBJ1-5 TRBV2 - 13 - CASRGEGNQPQHF TGTGCCAGCAGAGGGGAGGGGAATCAGCCCCAGCATTTT
TRBJ2-3 TRBV30 - 13 - CAWSYSGTDTQYF TGTGCCTGGAGCTACTCCGGCACAGATACGCAGTATTTT
TRBJ2-7 TRBV30 - 12 - CAWTGLYYEQYF TGTGCCTGGACCGGTCTTTACTACGAGCAGTACTTC
TRBJ2-1 TRBV7-2 TRBD2 14 - CASRVSGGNNEQFF TGTGCCAGCAGAGTTAGCGGGGGTAACAATGAGCAGTTCTTC
TRBJ1-1 TRBV19 TRBD1 13 - CASSIGQGNEAFF TGTGCCAGTAGTATTGGACAGGGAAATGAAGCTTTCTTT
TRBJ2-2 TRBV10-3 TRBD2 16 - CAISGTSGSGTGELFF TGTGCCATCAGTGGGACTAGCGGGAGCGGCACCGGGGAGCTGTTTTTT
TRBJ1-1 TRBV6-5 TRBD1 15 - CASSYAGTGATEAFF TGTGCCAGCAGTTACGCGGGGACAGGGGCCACTGAAGCTTTCTTT
TRBJ1-4 TRBV30 TRBD1 16 once CAWRGLRDRQNEKLFF TGTGCCTGGAGAGGGCTAAGGGACAGGCAGAATGAAAAACTGTTTTTT
TRBJ2-6 TRBV5-1 - 15 - CASSTAGSGANVLTF TGCGCCAGCAGTACTGCAGGGTCTGGGGCCAACGTCCTGACTTTC
TRBJ1-2 TRBV7-9 - 15 - CASSKNPTVFDGYTF TGTGCCAGCAGCAAGAACCCGACAGTGTTTGATGGCTACACCTTC
TRBJ2-1 TRBV2 - 14 - CASSGVSSYNEQFF TGTGCCAGCAGTGGAGTAAGCTCCTACAATGAGCAGTTCTTC
TRBJ2-3 TRBV15 TRBD2 20 - CATSRKRRLAGDGGTDTQYF TGTGCCACCAGCAGAAAGAGGAGACTAGCGGGAGATGGAGGCACAGATACGCAGTATTTT
TRBJ2-1 TRBV21-1 - 17 few CAPRRSGSPPGANEQFF TGTGCCCCGAGGAGGAGCGGGAGTCCCCCCGGGGCCAATGAGCAGTTCTTC
TRBJ1-1 TRBV4-1 - 14 - CASSQEDSYTEAFF TGCGCCAGCAGCCAAGAAGACAGCTACACTGAAGCTTTCTTT
TRBJ1-2 TRBV27 TRBD1 15 - CASRARTGLIYGYTF TGTGCCAGCAGGGCCAGGACAGGGCTTATCTATGGCTACACCTTC
TRBJ1-1 TRBV5-1 TRBD1 14 - CASSIGQGNTEAFF TGCGCCAGCAGCATCGGACAGGGGAACACTGAAGCTTTCTTT
TRBJ2-7 TRBV28 TRBD2 15 - CASSFRGGGPNEQYF TGTGCCAGCAGTTTTCGTGGGGGAGGGCCTAACGAGCAGTACTTC
TRBJ2-2 TRBV2 TRBD1 13 - CASTEQGLGELFF TGTGCCAGCACCGAACAGGGGCTCGGGGAGCTGTTTTTT
TRBJ1-5 TRBV6-6 - 13 - CASSYSSNQPQHF TGTGCCAGCAGTTATAGTAGCAATCAGCCCCAGCATTTT
TRBJ2-1 TRBV5-8 - 12 - CASRRTYNEQFF TGTGCCAGCAGGCGGACCTACAATGAGCAGTTCTTC
TRBJ2-5 TRBV25-1 - 17 - CASSELGAAAHAETQYF TGTGCCAGCAGTGAATTAGGGGCCGCCGCTCACGCAGAGACCCAGTACTTC
TRBJ1-4 TRBV6-1 TRBD1 15 - CASRTVTGDDVKLFF TGTGCCAGCAGGACTGTAACAGGGGACGACGTAAAACTGTTTTTT
TRBJ1-5 TRBV28 - 14 - CASSFSGVNQPQHF TGTGCCAGCAGTTTTTCGGGGGTAAATCAGCCCCAGCATTTT
TRBJ2-7 TRBV28 TRBD1 15 - CASSAPGQETYEQYF TGTGCCAGCAGTGCCCCGGGACAGGAGACCTACGAGCAGTACTTC
TRBJ2-1 TRBV15 TRBD2 17 - CATSRPRTSGSYNEQFF TGTGCCACCAGCAGACCCCGGACTAGCGGGAGCTACAATGAGCAGTTCTTC
TRBJ2-1 TRBV29-1 TRBD2 14 - CSVESSGRYNEQFF TGCAGCGTTGAATCGAGCGGGAGATACAATGAGCAGTTCTTC
TRBJ1-2 TRBV28 - 16 - CASSAYSMISYYGYTF TGTGCCAGCAGCGCCTACAGCATGATTTCCTACTATGGCTACACCTTC
TRBJ1-1 TRBV5-8 - 16 - CASSLRDTYMNTEAFF TGTGCCAGCAGCTTGAGGGACACCTATATGAACACTGAAGCTTTCTTT
TRBJ1-2 TRBV6-5 - 14 once CASRYGGLGYGYTF TGTGCCAGCAGGTACGGGGGGTTGGGCTATGGCTACACCTTC
TRBJ1-2 TRBV29-1 TRBD1 12 - CSGGQGAVGYTF TGCAGCGGTGGACAGGGGGCGGTTGGCTACACCTTC